This TCR beta chain originates from a study of early T cells in non-severe SARS-CoV-2 infection. Study-wide context: Chains were unpaired, as sequencing was done on bulk RNA from unsorted whole blood.

V was pared by 8 bases and J by 5 bases, with 18 bases of the junction left unmatched. The germline gives CDR1 MNHEY, CDR2 SMNVEV (reference sequence). The CDR3 consists of 16 residues. This clonotype has a count of ten or more. TCRdb independently ran MiXCR on the 5' RACE reads; one entry per CDR3 protein. There are 20,000 to 30,000 distinct CDR3 sequences in the sample; around 4% occur only once, and approximately 4% lies in the top ten. The receptor comes from an adult who was a healthcare worker with PCR-confirmed SARS-CoV-2 infection or an uninfected control (not recorded which). Input material: whole blood. J is TRBJ2-7 and V is TRBV27; 7 nucleotides match TRBD1. The DNA for the CDR3 is TGTGCCAGCTCCCGGGACAGCGCAACTGAAATGCACGAGCAGTACTTC. Translating gives CASSRDSATEMHEQYF.